These 24 T cell receptor beta chains share one sample of origin, sequenced in a study of T cells after yellow fever vaccination (dated by TCRdb to between 2019 and 2020). In light of the paper, this sample's treatment or condition label describes: live attenuated yellow fever vaccine strain. The library came from 5' RACE. The run used an Illumina HiSeq 2500. In-frame beta chains were kept once TCRdb had trimmed the public reads at Q25 with fastp and called clones with MiXCR. Rows with one shared CDR3 protein collapse into an entry with the most common genes and DNA. The sample has about 85,000 distinct CDR3 sequences on record, roughly 15% of them singletons. The ten largest clones take up around 23% of the sample. The input for sequencing was CD8+ T cells not binding an NS4B(214-222) dextramer, sorted from PBMCs, taken about 20 days after the first yellow fever vaccination. Sample cell subset or site, as interpreted from the label and publication: NS4B epitope dextramer-negative CD8 T cells. The receptors originated from a man aged 18 to 30 who received the YFV17D yellow fever vaccine.

This clonotype was counted a few times. The chain links TRBV7-8 to TRBJ2-3, with 11 bases fitting TRBD2. Germline CDR1 is SGHVS and CDR2 is FQNEAQ. The CDR3 consists of 20 residues. After removal of 0 bases from V and 2 bases from J, the junction contained 13 bases not matched to a gene. The CDR3 sequence is CASSLADGRLAGTSTDTQYF. The CDR3 region has the DNA TGTGCCAGCAGCTTAGCGGATGGACGACTAGCGGGGACCTCCACAGATACGCAGTATTTT.

This chain joins TRBV14 and TRBJ1-1, with D unresolved. The CDR3 totals 15 residues. V lost 3 bases to trimming and J lost 4 bases, with 15 bases between them. From germline, CDR1 is SGHDN and CDR2 FVKESK. The CDR3, as DNA: TGTGCCAGCAGCCAGGTATTCGGACGACTCACTGAAGCTTTCTTT. It translates to CASSQVFGRLTEAFF. The full variable domain, rest sourced from reference TRBV14 and TRBJ1-1, is EAGVTQFPSHSVIEKGQTVTLRCDPISGHDNLYWYRRVMGKEIKFLLHFVKESKQDESGMPNNRFLAERTGGTYSTLKVQPAELEDSGVYFCASSQVFGRLTEAFFGQGTRLTVV.

This chain connects TRBV14 to TRBJ1-1, with 7 bases fitting TRBD1. The CDR3 has 15 residues. V shed 5 bases and J 3 bases; nucleotides not matched to a gene: 9. From germline, CDR1 is SGHDN and CDR2 FVKESK. The CDR3: CASSGHRGRYTEAFF. The CDR3 bases are TGTGCCAGCAGCGGACACAGGGGCAGATACACTGAAGCTTTCTTT.

The chain joins TRBV12-3 or TRBV12-4 to TRBJ2-3, with D perhaps TRBD1 (6 bases). V lost 5 bases and J lost 4, with 16 bases in between. This CDR3 is 15 amino acids long. This CDR3 reads CASSPPDRLPDTQYF. The CDR3, as DNA: TGTGCCAGCAGTCCCCCTGACAGGCTCCCAGATACGCAGTATTTT.

V gene TRBV7-2 combines with J gene TRBJ1-4, with D perhaps matching TRBD1 (5 bases). Per the germline V gene, CDR1 is SGHTA and CDR2 is FQGNSA. V was clipped by 5 bases and J by 8 bases, with 9 bases between them. The CDR3 sequence is 12 residues long. CDR3 in amino acids: CASSESGEKLFF. The CDR3 coding sequence is TGTGCCAGCAGCGAATCAGGGGAAAAACTGTTTTTT. Together with reference TRBV7-2 and TRBJ1-4, the CDR3 gives the full variable domain: GAGVSQSPSNKVTEKGKDVELRCDPISGHTALYWYRQSLGQGLEFLIYFQGNSAPDKSGLPSDRFSAERTGGSVSTLTIQRTQQEDSAVYLCASSESGEKLFFGSGTQLSVL.

A few counts support this clonotype. This rearrangement joins TRBV4-3 to TRBJ2-1; 9 nucleotides line up with TRBD1. The length of the CDR3 is 14 residues. V was pared by 8 bases and J by 9 bases, with 11 bases of the junction left unmatched. Germline V lookup: CDR1 LGHNA, CDR2 YSLEER. CDR3 sequence: CASGFDRGYGEQFF. The CDR3 coding sequence is TGCGCCAGCGGCTTTGACAGGGGGTATGGTGAGCAGTTCTTC.

This clonotype has a handful of counts. V usage is TRBV5-6 and J usage is TRBJ2-5; tentative D call: TRBD2 (5 bases). This CDR3 has 11 residues. Trimming took off 3 bases at V and 7 bases at J, with 7 bases between the two ends. Per the germline V gene, CDR1 is SGHDT and CDR2 is YYEEEE. DNA for the CDR3: TGTGCCAGCAGCTCCGGGGTGACCCAGTACTTC. It specifies CASSSGVTQYF.

A few counts support this clonotype. The V call is TRBV18, the J call TRBJ2-5; no definite D call. Looked up from germline, CDR1 is KGHSH and CDR2 is LQKENI. The V gene lost 2 bases and the J gene lost 5 bases, with 12 bases spanning the gap. The CDR3 has 14 residues. This chain's CDR3 is CASSPDEGRETQYF. DNA for the CDR3: TGTGCCAGCTCACCAGATGAAGGTCGGGAGACCCAGTACTTC.

The rearrangement uses TRBV11-2 and TRBJ2-1; the match to TRBD2 covers 8 bases. The V gene's germline CDR1 is SGHAT and CDR2 FQNNGV. This CDR3 region has 16 residues. Trimming took 0 bases from V and 2 from J; bases not matched to a gene: 3. The CDR3 coding sequence is TGTGCCAGCAGCTTAGACAGACTAGCGACCTACAATGAGCAGTTCTTC. Translation: CASSLDRLATYNEQFF. Combining the CDR3 with reference TRBV11-2 and TRBJ2-1 gives the whole variable domain EAGVAQSPRYKIIEKRQSVAFWCNPISGHATLYWYQQILGQGPKLLIQFQNNGVVDDSQLPKDRFSAERLKGVDSTLKIQPAKLEDSAVYLCASSLDRLATYNEQFFGPGTRLTVL.

This clonotype appeared a few times. The chain recombines TRBV6-2 or TRBV6-3 with TRBJ2-7; weak D call: TRBD1 (6 bases). The CDR3 is made up of 15 amino acids. Germline values: CDR1 MNHEY, CDR2 SVGEGT. The V and J ends lost 4 bases and 5 bases respectively, with 18 bases between them. The CDR3 DNA is TGTGCCAGCAGTTGGAAAACAGGGAGTTGGGACGAGCAGTACTTC. It is translated as CASSWKTGSWDEQYF.

This clonotype has only a few counts. The V and J genes are TRBV12-3 or TRBV12-4 and TRBJ2-3; 11 nucleotides agree with TRBD2. V dropped 5 bases and J dropped 2; count of bases not matched to a gene: 6. CDR3 length: 16 amino acids. CDR3 in amino acids: CASSPRLAGYTDTQYF. The CDR3 nucleotides are TGTGCCAGCAGTCCAAGACTAGCGGGATACACAGATACGCAGTATTTT.

This clonotype was observed a few times. The CDR3 loop reads CAWRGDRTYNSPLHF. CDR3 nucleotide sequence: TGTGCCTGGAGGGGGGACAGGACCTATAATTCACCCCTCCACTTT. The V call is TRBV30, the J call TRBJ1-6; 8 bases fit TRBD1. The trim removed 3 bases at V and 2 bases at J, leaving 3 bases unmatched. Germline CDR1 reads GTSNPN; CDR2 reads SVGIG (reference sequence). The length of the CDR3 is 15 residues.

The chain combines TRBV29-1 with TRBJ2-1, with D perhaps matching TRBD2 (5 bases). Germline CDR1 is SQVTM and CDR2 is ANQGSEA. This CDR3 region has 12 residues. With 6 bases removed from V and 9 bases from J, the gap between germline ends came to 15 bases. The CDR3 loop is CSVGENFREQFF. CDR3 bases: TGCAGCGTCGGGGAAAATTTCCGTGAGCAGTTCTTC.

The table lists this clonotype with a few counts. The chain has TRBV4-1 and TRBJ1-1; tentative D call: TRBD1 (6 bases). Trimming removed 3 bases from V and 1 base from J, with 9 bases in between. The CDR3 runs 14 residues. The germline V gene has CDR1 MGHRA and CDR2 YSYEKL. In DNA form, the CDR3 reads TGCGCCAGCAGCCAGGAGACAGGGAACACTGAAGCTTTCTTT. Translated: CASSQETGNTEAFF.

This clonotype was counted between two and nine times. This chain links TRBV12-3 or TRBV12-4 with TRBJ1-1; a possible D gene is TRBD1 (5 bases). This CDR3 has 15 residues. Trimming cost V 2 bases and J 1 base, with 11 bases left between them. The CDR3 is CASSLYGGSNTEAFF. Written as DNA, the CDR3 is TGTGCCAGCAGTTTATACGGGGGGTCGAACACTGAAGCTTTCTTT.

The chain recombines TRBV4-1 with TRBJ1-5; D uncertain. V shed 1 base and J shed 0 bases, with 7 bases lying between them. Germline-derived CDR1 and CDR2 are MGHRA and YSYEKL. The CDR3 totals 15 residues. The CDR3 coding sequence is TGCGCCAGCAGCCAAGCGGGGTATAGCAATCAGCCCCAGCATTTT. It is translated as CASSQAGYSNQPQHF.

This clonotype was observed a few times. V gene TRBV9 combines with J gene TRBJ2-1; TRBD2 aligns across 8 bases. Germline CDR1 SGDLS, CDR2 YYNGEE. J lost 8 bases, V lost 2 bases, and 9 bases had no gene match. The CDR3 has 15 residues. The DNA for the CDR3 is TGTGCCAGCAGCGTGGGGACTAGTTCGGTCGATGAGCAGTTCTTC. Translation: CASSVGTSSVDEQFF. The complete variable domain, with remaining parts taken from reference TRBV9 and TRBJ2-1, reads DSGVTQTPKHLITATGQRVTLRCSPRSGDLSVYWYQQSLDQGLQFLIQYYNGEERAKGNILERFSAQQFPDLHSELNLSSLELGDSALYFCASSVGTSSVDEQFFGPGTRLTVL.

This chain uses TRBV19 with TRBJ2-3, with TRBD1 matching 10 bases. Germline V CDR1 and CDR2: LNHDA, SQIVND (reference sequence). After removal of 5 bases from V and 6 bases from J, the junction contained 11 bases not matched to a gene. The CDR3 runs to 16 residues. The CDR3 sequence: CASSGISWDRGDTQYF. The CDR3 region has the DNA TGTGCCAGTAGTGGAATATCCTGGGACAGGGGCGATACGCAGTATTTT.

This clonotype was observed a few times. This sequence joins TRBV9 and TRBJ2-7, with 8 bases identical to TRBD1. This CDR3 is 15 amino acids long. V lost 4 bases to trimming and J lost 2 bases; unmatched junction nucleotides: 8. CDR1 and CDR2 (germline): SGDLS, YYNGEE. The CDR3 here is CASSPRDRIAYEQYF. The CDR3 region has the DNA TGTGCCAGCAGCCCCCGGGACAGGATTGCCTACGAGCAGTACTTC.

This sequence joins TRBV6-5 and TRBJ2-5; TRBD2 aligns across 7 bases. J lost 1 base, V lost 3 bases, and 5 bases had no gene match. Germline CDR1 MNHEY, CDR2 SVGAGI. The CDR3 covers 15 residues. The CDR3 loop is CASSYFSGSQETQYF. In DNA form, the CDR3 reads TGTGCCAGCAGTTATTTTAGCGGGTCCCAAGAGACCCAGTACTTC.

This clonotype was seen a few times. This chain links TRBV29-1 with TRBJ2-5; TRBD1 is a possible D gene (5 bases). CDR3 length: 17 residues. Looked up from germline, CDR1 is SQVTM and CDR2 is ANQGSEA. V was pared by 0 bases and J by 3 bases, with 20 bases between. The CDR3 protein is CSVEDLAGSLEKETQYF. The DNA of the CDR3 is TGCAGCGTTGAAGATCTGGCAGGGTCCCTCGAGAAAGAGACCCAGTACTTC.

The rearrangement uses TRBV6-1 and TRBJ2-7; D perhaps matches TRBD1 (5 bases). V lost 10 bases and J 6 bases, leaving 19 bases between the germline ends. The germline CDR1 and CDR2 sequences are MNHNS and SASEGT. The CDR3 sequence is 13 residues long. The CDR3 sequence is CATSRSWGSEQYF. The CDR3 nucleotides read TGTGCCACCAGCAGATCTTGGGGCTCCGAGCAGTACTTC.

The CDR3 is CSVAAGLETQYF. Here the CDR3 DNA reads TGCAGCGTTGCCGCCGGATTGGAGACCCAGTACTTC. The V call is TRBV29-1, the J call TRBJ2-5, with D hard to call. V dropped 4 bases and J dropped 5 bases, with 11 bases sitting between them. This CDR3 spans 12 amino acids. The germline V gene encodes CDR1 SQVTM and CDR2 ANQGSEA. The full variable domain, in which reference TRBV29-1 and TRBJ2-5 provide the parts outside the CDR3, is SAVISQKPSRDICQRGTSLTIQCQVDSQVTMMFWYRQQPGQSLTLIATANQGSEATYESGFVIDKFPISRPNLTFSTLTVSNMSPEDSSIYLCSVAAGLETQYFGPGTRLLVL.

The chain recombines TRBV7-6 with TRBJ2-4, with D possibly being TRBD1 or TRBD2 (7 bases each). Per the germline V gene, CDR1 is SGHVS and CDR2 is FNYEAQ. Trimming took off 5 bases at V and 0 bases at J, with 17 bases between the two ends. This CDR3 has 17 amino acids. CDR3 sequence: CASSARTGGGAKNIQYF. In nucleotides, the CDR3 is TGTGCCAGCAGCGCCCGGACAGGCGGGGGAGCCAAAAACATTCAGTACTTC.